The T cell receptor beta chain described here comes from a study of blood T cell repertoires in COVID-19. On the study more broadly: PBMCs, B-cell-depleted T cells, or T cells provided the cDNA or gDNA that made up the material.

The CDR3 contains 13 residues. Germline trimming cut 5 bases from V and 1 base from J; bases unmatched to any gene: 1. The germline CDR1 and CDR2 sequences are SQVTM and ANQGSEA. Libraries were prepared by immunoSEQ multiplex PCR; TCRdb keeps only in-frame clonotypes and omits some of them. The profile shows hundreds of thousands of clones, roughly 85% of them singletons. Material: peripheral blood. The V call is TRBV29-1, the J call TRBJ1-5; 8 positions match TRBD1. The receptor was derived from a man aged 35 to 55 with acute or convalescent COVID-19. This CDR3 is CSVRTGSNQPQHF. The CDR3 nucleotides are TGCAGCGTTCGGACAGGGAGCAATCAGCCCCAGCATTTT.